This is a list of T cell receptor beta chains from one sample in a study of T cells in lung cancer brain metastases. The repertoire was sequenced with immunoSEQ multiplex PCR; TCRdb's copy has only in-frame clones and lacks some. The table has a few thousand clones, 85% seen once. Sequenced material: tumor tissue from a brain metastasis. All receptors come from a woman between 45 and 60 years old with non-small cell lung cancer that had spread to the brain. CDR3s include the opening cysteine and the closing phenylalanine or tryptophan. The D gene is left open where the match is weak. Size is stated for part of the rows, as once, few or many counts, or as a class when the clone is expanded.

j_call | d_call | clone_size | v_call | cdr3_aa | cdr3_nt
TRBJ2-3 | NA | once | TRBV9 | CASSVAPGGNTQYF | TGTGCCAGCAGCGTAGCTCCCGGAGGAAATACGCAGTATTTT
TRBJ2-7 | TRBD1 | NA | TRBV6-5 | CASSYSKQGAGEQYF | TGTGCCAGCAGTTACTCAAAACAGGGGGCGGGGGAGCAGTATTTC
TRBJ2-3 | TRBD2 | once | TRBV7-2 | CASSLGSGRDTQYF | TGTGCCAGCAGCTTAGGGAGCGGGAGGGATACGCAGTATTTT
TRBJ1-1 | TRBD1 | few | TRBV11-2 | CASSLEAGGRLTTEAFF | TGTGCCAGCAGCTTAGAGGCAGGGGGGAGATTAACGACTGAAGCTTTCTTT
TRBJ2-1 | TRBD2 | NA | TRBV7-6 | CASSHGTSGMSDNEQFF | TGTGCCAGCAGCCACGGGACTAGCGGGATGAGCGACAATGAGCAGTTCTTC
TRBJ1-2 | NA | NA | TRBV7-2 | CASSHDTRPHYGYTF | TGTGCCAGCAGCCACGACACCCGGCCACACTATGGCTACACCTTC
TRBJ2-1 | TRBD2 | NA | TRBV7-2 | CASSPTSGDYNEQFF | TGTGCCAGCAGCCCGACTAGCGGGGACTACAATGAGCAGTTCTTC
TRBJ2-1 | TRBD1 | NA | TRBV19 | CASRLGQGGSNEQFF | TGTGCCAGTAGACTAGGACAGGGAGGAAGCAATGAGCAGTTCTTC
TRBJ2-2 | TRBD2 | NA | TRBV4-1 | CASSSRLAGVQTGELFF | TGCGCCAGCAGCTCGCGACTAGCGGGAGTCCAAACCGGGGAGCTGTTTTTT
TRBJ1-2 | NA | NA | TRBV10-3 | CAIRDSIDGYTF | TGTGCCATCAGGGACAGTATCGATGGCTACACCTTC
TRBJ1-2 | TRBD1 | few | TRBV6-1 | CASSVQGGYTF | TGTGCCAGCAGTGTACAGGGGGGCTACACCTTC
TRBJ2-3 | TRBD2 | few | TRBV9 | CASSVEELAASTDTQYF | TGTGCCAGCAGCGTAGAAGAACTAGCGGCTAGCACAGATACGCAGTATTTT
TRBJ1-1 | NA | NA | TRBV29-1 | CSVENRVMNTEAFF | TGCAGCGTTGAAAACAGGGTCATGAACACTGAAGCTTTCTTT
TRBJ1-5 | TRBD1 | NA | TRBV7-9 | CASSLQGAEQPQHF | TGTGCCAGCAGCTTGCAGGGGGCGGAACAGCCCCAGCATTTT
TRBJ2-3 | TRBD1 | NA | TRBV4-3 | CASSLKTGGADTQYF | TGCGCCAGCAGCCTTAAGACAGGGGGTGCAGATACGCAGTATTTT
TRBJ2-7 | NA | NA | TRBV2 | CASRATSNYEQYF | TGTGCCAGCCGCGCCACTTCCAACTACGAGCAGTACTTC
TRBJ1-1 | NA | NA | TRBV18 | CASSADPNTEAFF | TGTGCCAGCTCAGCAGACCCAAACACTGAAGCTTTCTTT
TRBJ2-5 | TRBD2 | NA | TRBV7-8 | CASSLAPSGAAVRETQYF | TGTGCCAGCAGCTTAGCCCCTAGCGGGGCTGCTGTTCGAGAGACCCAGTACTTC
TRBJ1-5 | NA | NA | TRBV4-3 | CASSLRADPDPSNQPQHF | TGCGCCAGCAGCCTCCGAGCCGATCCTGATCCAAGCAATCAGCCCCAGCATTTT
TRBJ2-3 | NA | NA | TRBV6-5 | CASSLYRRQGDTQYF | TGTGCCAGCAGTTTATACCGGAGACAAGGAGATACGCAGTATTTT